These 2 T cell receptor beta chains were sequenced from one sample in a study of OX40 agonist ivuxolimab in advanced cancers. Some clones are missing from TCRdb's copy, which holds only in-frame ones; the method was immunoSEQ multiplex PCR. Among around 57,000 clones listed, roughly 90% were seen once. Sequenced material: CD4+ or CD8+ T cells sorted from blood, taken in a trial of the OX40 agonist ivuxolimab. The receptors derive from an adult with an advanced solid tumor such as melanoma, head and neck, liver or kidney cancer.

The chain links TRBV4-1 to TRBJ2-1; 10 positions match TRBD2. Germline trimming cut 7 bases from V and 9 bases from J; bases unmatched to any gene: 21. Germline V gene data show CDR1 as MGHRA and CDR2 as YSYEKL. The CDR3 is 18 residues long. CDR3 in DNA: TGCGCCAGCATGCTGGTTAGCGGGAGGTTTACTGGCGATGGTGAGCAGTTCTTC. This sequence encodes CASMLVSGRFTGDGEQFF.

This clone showed up just once. The rearrangement joins TRBV30 to TRBJ2-1, with D possibly matching TRBD2 (6 bases). Trimming removed 8 bases at V and 5 bases at J, with 16 bases between. The germline V gene has CDR1 GTSNPN and CDR2 SVGIG (reference sequence). CDR3 size: 13 residues. The CDR3 spells CAGSSVADNEQFF. CDR3 sequence (DNA): TGTGCCGGGTCCTCCGTAGCGGACAATGAGCAGTTCTTC.